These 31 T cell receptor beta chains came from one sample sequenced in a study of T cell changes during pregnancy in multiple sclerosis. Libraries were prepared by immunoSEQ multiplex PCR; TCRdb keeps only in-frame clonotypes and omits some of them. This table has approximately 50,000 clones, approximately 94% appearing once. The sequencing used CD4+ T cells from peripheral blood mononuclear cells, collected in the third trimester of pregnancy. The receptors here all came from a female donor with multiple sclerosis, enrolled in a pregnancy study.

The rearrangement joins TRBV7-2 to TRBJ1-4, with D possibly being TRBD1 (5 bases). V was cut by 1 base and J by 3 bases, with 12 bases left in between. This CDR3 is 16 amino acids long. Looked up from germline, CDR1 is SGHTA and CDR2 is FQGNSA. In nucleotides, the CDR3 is TGTGCCAGCAGCTTAGTTTCGGGGGACTCTAATGAAAAACTGTTTTTT. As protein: CASSLVSGDSNEKLFF.

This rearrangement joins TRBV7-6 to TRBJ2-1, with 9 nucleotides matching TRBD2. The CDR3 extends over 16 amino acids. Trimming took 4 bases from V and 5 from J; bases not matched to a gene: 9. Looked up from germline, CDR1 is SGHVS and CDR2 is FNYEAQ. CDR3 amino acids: CASSSPWTSDNNEQFF. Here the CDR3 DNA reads TGTGCCAGCAGCTCCCCGTGGACTAGCGACAACAATGAGCAGTTCTTC.

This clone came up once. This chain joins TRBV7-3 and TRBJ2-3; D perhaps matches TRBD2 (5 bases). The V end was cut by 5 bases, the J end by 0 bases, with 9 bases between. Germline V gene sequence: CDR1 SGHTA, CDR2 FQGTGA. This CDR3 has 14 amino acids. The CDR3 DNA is TGTGCCAGCAGCCCAGCGGCTAGCACAGATACGCAGTATTTT. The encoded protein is CASSPAASTDTQYF.

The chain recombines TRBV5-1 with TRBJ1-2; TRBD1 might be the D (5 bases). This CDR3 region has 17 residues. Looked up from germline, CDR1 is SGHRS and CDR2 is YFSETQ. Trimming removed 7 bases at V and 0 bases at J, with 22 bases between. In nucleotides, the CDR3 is TGCGCCAGCCGAATAAGGGGAGTCGGAGGGACTAACTATGGCTACACCTTC. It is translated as CASRIRGVGGTNYGYTF.

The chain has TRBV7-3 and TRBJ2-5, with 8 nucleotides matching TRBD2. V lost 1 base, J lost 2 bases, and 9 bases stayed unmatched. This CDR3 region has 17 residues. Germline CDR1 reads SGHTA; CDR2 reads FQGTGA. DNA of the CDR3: TGTGCCAGCAGCTTAAGTGGTGCGGGGGGCTGGCAAGAGACCCAGTACTTC. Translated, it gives CASSLSGAGGWQETQYF.

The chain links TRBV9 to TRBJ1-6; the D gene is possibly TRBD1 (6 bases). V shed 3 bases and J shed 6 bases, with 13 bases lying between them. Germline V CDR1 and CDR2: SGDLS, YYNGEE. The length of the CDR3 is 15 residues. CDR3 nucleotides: TGTGCCAGCAGCGGCTCAACAGGGCCTAATTCACCCCTCCACTTT. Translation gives CASSGSTGPNSPLHF.

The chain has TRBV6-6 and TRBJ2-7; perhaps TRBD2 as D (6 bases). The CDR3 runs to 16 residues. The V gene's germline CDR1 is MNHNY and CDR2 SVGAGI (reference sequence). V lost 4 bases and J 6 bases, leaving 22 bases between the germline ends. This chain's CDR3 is CASSFTGTLMGGEQYF. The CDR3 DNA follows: TGTGCCAGCAGTTTCACCGGGACTCTGATGGGGGGCGAGCAGTACTTC.

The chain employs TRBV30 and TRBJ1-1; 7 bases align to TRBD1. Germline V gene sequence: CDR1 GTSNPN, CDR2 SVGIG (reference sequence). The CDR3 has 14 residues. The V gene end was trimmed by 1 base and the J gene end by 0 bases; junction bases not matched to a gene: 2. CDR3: CAWSADRMNTEAFF. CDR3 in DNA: TGTGCCTGGAGTGCGGACAGGATGAACACTGAAGCTTTCTTT.

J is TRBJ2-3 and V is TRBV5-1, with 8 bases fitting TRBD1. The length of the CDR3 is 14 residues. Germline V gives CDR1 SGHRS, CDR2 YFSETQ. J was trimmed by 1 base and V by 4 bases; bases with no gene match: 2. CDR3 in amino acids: CASSRGQGTDTQYF. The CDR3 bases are TGCGCCAGCAGCAGGGGACAGGGCACAGATACGCAGTATTTT.

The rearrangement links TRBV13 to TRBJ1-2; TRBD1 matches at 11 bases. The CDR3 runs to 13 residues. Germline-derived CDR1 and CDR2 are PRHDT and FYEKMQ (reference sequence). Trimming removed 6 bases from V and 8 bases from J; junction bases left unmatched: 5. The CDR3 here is CASRRTGGNGYTF. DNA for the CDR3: TGTGCCAGCAGACGGACAGGGGGCAACGGCTACACCTTC.

The CDR3 reads CASSNQGPPHEQYF. The DNA for the CDR3 is TGCGCCAGCAGCAATCAGGGCCCTCCCCACGAGCAGTACTTC. The chain carries TRBV4-1 and TRBJ2-7; D possibly corresponds to TRBD1 (5 bases). The germline V and J ends were trimmed by 5 bases and 5 bases, with 16 bases remaining between them. The V gene's germline CDR1 is MGHRA and CDR2 YSYEKL. CDR3 length equals 14 residues.

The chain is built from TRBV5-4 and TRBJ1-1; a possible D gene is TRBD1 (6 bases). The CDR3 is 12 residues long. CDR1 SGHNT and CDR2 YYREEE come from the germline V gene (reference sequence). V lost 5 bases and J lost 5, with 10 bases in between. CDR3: CASRGGGTEAFF. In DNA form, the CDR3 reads TGTGCCAGCAGAGGGGGTGGAACTGAAGCTTTCTTT.

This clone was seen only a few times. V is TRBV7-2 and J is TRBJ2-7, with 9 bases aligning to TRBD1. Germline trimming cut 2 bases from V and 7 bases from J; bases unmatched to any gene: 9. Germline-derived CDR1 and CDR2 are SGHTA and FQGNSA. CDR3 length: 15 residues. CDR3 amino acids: CASSLSGRDRDEQYF. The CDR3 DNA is TGTGCCAGCAGCTTATCAGGCCGGGACAGGGATGAGCAGTACTTC.

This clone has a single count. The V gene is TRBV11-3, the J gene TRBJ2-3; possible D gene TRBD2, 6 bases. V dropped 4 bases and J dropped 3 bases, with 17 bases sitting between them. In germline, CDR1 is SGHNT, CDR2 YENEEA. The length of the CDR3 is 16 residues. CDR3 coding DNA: TGTGCCAGCAGCTCGGGGCGTGGGGGGAGGACAGATACGCAGTATTTT. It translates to CASSSGRGGRTDTQYF.

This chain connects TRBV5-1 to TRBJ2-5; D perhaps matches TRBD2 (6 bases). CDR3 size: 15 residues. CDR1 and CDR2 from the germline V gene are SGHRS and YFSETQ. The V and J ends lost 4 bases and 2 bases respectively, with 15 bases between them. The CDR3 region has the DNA TGCGCCAGCAGCCGAAGGAGGGAGCCTCAAGAGACCCAGTACTTC. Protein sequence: CASSRRREPQETQYF.

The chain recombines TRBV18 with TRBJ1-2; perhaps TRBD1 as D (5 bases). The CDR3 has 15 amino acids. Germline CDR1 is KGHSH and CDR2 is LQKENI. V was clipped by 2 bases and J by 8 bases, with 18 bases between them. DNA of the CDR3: TGTGCCAGCTCACCAGATAAGGACACGGTGGAGGGCTACACCTTC. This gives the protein CASSPDKDTVEGYTF.

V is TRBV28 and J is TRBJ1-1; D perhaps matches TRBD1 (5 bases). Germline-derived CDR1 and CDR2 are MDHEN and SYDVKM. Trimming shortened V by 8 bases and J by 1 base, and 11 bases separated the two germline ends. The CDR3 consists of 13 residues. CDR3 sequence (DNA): TGTGCCAGCGCCGTGGGGGGGAACACTGAAGCTTTCTTT. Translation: CASAVGGNTEAFF.

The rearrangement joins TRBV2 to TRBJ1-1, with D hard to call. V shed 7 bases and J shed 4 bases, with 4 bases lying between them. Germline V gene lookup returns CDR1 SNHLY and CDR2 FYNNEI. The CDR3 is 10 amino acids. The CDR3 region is CASTGTEAFF. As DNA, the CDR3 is TGTGCCAGCACGGGCACTGAAGCTTTCTTT.

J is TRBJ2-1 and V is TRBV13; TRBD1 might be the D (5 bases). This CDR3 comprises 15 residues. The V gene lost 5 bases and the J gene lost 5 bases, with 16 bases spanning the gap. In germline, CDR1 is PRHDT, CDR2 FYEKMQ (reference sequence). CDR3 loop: CASSHRRVSNNEQFF. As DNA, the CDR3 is TGTGCCAGCAGCCACCGCAGGGTTTCCAACAATGAGCAGTTCTTC.

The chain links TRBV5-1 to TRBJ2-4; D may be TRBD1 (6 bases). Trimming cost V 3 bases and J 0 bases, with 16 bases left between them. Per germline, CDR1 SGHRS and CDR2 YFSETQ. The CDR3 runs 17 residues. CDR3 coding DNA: TGCGCCAGCAGCTCCGGACAGACACTTCTAGCCAAAAACATTCAGTACTTC. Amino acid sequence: CASSSGQTLLAKNIQYF.

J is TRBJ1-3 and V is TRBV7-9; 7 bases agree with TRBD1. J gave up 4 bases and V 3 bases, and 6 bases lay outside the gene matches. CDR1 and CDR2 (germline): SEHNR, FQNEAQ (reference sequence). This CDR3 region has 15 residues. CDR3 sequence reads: CASSLEGAQGNTIYF. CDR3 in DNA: TGTGCCAGCAGCTTGGAGGGGGCCCAAGGAAACACCATATATTTT.

CDR3 DNA: TGTGCCAGTAGCGTCCAGGGAGGGACCGGGGAGCTGTTTTTT. Its protein is CASSVQGGTGELFF. The chain combines TRBV19 with TRBJ2-2; 7 nucleotides line up with TRBD2. This CDR3 has 14 residues. After removal of 6 bases from V and 5 bases from J, the junction contained 6 bases not matched to a gene. Per the germline V gene, CDR1 is LNHDA and CDR2 is SQIVND (reference sequence).

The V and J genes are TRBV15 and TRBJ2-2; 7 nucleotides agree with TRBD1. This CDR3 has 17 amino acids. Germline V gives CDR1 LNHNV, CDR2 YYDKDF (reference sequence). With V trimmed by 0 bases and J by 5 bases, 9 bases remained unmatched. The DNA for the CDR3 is TGTGCCACCAGCAGAGATCTGAAAGGGGGCAGGACCGGGGAGCTGTTTTTT. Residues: CATSRDLKGGRTGELFF.

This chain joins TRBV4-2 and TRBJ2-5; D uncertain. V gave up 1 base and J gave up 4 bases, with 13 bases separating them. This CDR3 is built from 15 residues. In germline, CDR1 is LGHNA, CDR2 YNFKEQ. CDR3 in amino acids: CASSQVSAAGETQYF. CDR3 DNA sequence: TGTGCCAGCAGCCAAGTTTCAGCAGCAGGAGAGACCCAGTACTTC.

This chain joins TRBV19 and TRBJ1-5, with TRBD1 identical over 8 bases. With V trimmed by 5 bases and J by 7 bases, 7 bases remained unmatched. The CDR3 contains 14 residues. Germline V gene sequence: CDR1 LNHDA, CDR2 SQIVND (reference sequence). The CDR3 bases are TGTGCCAGTAGTCGACAGGGGAAGGTGCAGCCCCAGCATTTT. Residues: CASSRQGKVQPQHF.

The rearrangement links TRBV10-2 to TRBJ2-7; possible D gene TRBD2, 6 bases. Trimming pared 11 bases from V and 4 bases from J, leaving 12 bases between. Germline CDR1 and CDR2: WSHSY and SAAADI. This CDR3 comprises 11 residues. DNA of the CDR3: TGCGCCGGCGGGGACGGATACGAGCAGTACTTC. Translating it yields CAGGDGYEQYF.

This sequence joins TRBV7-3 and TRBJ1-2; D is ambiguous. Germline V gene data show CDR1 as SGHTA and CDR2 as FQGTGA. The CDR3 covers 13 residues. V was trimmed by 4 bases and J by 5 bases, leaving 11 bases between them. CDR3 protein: CASSSPGGYGYTF. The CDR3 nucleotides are TGTGCCAGCAGCTCCCCTGGAGGGTATGGCTACACCTTC.

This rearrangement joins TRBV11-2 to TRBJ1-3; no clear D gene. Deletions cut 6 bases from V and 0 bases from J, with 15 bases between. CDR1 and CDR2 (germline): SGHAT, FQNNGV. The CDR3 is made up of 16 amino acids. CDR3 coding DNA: TGTGCCAGCAGTCCTTCCAGCGTCCTCTCTGGAAACACCATATATTTT. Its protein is CASSPSSVLSGNTIYF.

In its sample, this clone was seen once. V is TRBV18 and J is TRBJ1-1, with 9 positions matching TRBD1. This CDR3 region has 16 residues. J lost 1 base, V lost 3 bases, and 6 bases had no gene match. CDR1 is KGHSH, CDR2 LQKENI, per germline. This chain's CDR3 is CASSPTGGGTNTEAFF. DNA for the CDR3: TGTGCCAGCTCACCGACAGGGGGAGGGACGAACACTGAAGCTTTCTTT.

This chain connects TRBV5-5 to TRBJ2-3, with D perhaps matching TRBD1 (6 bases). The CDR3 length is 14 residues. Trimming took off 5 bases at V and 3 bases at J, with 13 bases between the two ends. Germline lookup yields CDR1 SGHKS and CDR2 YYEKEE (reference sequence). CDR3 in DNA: TGTGCCAGCAGATACCAGAGGGGGACAGATACGCAGTATTTT. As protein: CASRYQRGTDTQYF.

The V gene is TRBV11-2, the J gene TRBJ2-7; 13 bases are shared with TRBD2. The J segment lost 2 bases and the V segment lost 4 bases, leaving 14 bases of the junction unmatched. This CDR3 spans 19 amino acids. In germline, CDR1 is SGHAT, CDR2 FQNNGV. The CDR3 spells CASSSTPLAGGPRAYEQYF. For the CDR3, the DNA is TGTGCCAGCAGCTCCACCCCACTAGCGGGGGGGCCGAGGGCCTACGAGCAGTACTTC. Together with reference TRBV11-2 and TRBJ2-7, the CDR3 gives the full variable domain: EAGVAQSPRYKIIEKRQSVAFWCNPISGHATLYWYQQILGQGPKLLIQFQNNGVVDDSQLPKDRFSAERLKGVDSTLKIQPAKLEDSAVYLCASSSTPLAGGPRAYEQYFGPGTRLTVT.